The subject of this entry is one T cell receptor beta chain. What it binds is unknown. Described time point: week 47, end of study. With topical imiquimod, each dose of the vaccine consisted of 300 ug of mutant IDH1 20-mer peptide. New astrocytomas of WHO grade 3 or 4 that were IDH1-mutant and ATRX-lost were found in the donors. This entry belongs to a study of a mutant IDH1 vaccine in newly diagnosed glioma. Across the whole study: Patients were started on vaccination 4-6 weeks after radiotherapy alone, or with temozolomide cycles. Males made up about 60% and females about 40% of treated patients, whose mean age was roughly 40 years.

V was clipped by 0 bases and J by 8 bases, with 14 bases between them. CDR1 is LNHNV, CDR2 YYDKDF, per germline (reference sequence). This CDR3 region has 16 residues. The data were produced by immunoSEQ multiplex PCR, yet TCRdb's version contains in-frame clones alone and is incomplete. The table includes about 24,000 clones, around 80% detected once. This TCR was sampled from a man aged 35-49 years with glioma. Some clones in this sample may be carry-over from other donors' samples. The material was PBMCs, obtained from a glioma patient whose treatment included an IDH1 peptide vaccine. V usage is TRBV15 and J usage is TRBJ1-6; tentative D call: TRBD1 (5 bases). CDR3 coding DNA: TGTGCCACCAGCAGAGATTCCCGTGACAGTGATTCACCCCTCCACTTT. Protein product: CATSRDSRDSDSPLHF.